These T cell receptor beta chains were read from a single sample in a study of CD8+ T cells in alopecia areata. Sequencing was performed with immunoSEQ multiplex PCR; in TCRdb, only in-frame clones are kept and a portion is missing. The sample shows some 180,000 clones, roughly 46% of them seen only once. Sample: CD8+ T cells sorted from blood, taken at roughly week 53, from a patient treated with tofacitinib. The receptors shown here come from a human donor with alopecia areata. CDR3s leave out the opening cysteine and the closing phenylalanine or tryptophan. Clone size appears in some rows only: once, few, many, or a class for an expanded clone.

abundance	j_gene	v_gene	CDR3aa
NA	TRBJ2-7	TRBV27	ASSPSRRDSYEQY
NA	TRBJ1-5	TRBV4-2	ASSQEGGIQPQH
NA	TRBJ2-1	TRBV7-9	ASSPSMRAHNEQF
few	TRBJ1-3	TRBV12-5	ASGLAGSGNTIY
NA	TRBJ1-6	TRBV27	ASSLGRGSPLH
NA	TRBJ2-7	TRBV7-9	ASSLGPGYEQY
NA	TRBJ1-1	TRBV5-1	ASSLSGWTEAF
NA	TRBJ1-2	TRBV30	AGPGQGYGYT
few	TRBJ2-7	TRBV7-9	ASSLIGGQAYEQY
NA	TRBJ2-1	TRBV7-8	ASSLYRGQTNEQF
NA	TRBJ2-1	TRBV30	AWVGGHYNEQF
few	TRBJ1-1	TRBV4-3	ASSQGFLSENTEAF
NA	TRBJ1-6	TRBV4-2	ASSQGRVSPLH
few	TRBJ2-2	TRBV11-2	ASSLGSGRRSTGELF
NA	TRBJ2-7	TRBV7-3	ASSLAGGSYEQY
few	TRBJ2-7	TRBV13	ASSPRTGGREQY
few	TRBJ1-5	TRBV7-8	ASSLPGGTAGLNQPQH
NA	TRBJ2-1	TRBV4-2	ASSPLAISYNEQF
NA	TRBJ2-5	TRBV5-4	ASSATLETQY
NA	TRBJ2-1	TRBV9	ASSPQPDLINEQF
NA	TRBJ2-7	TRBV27	ASSFGREGYEQY
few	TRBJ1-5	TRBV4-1	ASSQRDSPNQPQH
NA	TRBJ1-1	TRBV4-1	ASRGMNTEAF
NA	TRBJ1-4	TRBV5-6	ASSLGTVRGEKLF
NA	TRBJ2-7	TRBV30	AWSVRQLLSYEQY
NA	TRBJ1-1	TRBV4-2	ASSQDVVTSQAF
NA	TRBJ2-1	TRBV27	ASSFTHVSGEGF
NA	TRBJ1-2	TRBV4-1	ASAGENYGYT
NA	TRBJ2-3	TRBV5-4	ASSEIPGEGTQY
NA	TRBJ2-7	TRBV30	AWSGANPYEQY
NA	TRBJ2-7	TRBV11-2	ASSFGTPTYEQY
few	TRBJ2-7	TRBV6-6	ASNSRDRGDYEQY
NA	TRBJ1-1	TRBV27	ASNQDGNTEAF
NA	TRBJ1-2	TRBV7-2	ASSFGQDYGYT
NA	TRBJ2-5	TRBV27	ASSLTRSLQETQY
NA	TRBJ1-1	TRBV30	AWSVTNTEAF
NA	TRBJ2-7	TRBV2	ASNSDAPYEQY
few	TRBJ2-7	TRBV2	ASSMPEGTEQY
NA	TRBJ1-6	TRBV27	ASSLGPYSPLH
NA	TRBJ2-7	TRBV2	ASSEGTGLQTYEQY
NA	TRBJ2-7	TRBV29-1	SVGGQLGEQY
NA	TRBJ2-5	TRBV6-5	ASLGVGETQY